At least ten counts were recorded for the clone carrying this T cell receptor beta chain. Its antigen is currently unknown. TCRdb reprocessed the 5' RACE reads with MiXCR, giving one entry per CDR3 protein. The table shows hundreds of thousands of distinct CDR3 sequences, with approximately 15% occurring only once. The data were taken from a study of T-cell memory formation after mild COVID-19. Study-level results: Clones contracting day 15 to 85 were balanced CD4/CD8; later expanders leaned CD4+. The second-wave clones peaking on day 37 were not confirmed as SARS-CoV-2-specific.

After removal of 2 bases from V and 3 bases from J, the junction contained 4 bases not matched to a gene. The CDR3 covers 14 residues. In germline, CDR1 is LNHNV, CDR2 YYDKDF (reference sequence). This clonotype originated in a man between 18 and 35 years old who had mild COVID-19 (a few samples of this study predate the infection). Cell type and time point are not known. The sequenced sample consisted of PBMCs or a T cell subset sorted from them (not recorded which). The chain combines TRBV15 with TRBJ2-7, with TRBD1 matching 7 bases. This CDR3 is CATSRTGQSYEQYF. The DNA of the CDR3 is TGTGCCACCAGCAGAACGGGACAGAGCTACGAGCAGTACTTC.